The sequence of this T cell receptor beta chain was determined in a study of blood T cell repertoires in COVID-19. The trim removed 4 bases at V and 8 bases at J, leaving 3 bases unmatched. Germline V gene sequence: CDR1 SGHTA, CDR2 FQGNSA. The CDR3 consists of 13 residues. TCRdb's copy holds only in-frame clones and misses some; the assay was immunoSEQ multiplex PCR. The table has around 100,000 clones, roughly 80% seen once. This clone was seen once. This TCR came from a human donor in a cohort sampled during active COVID-19. This chain links TRBV7-2 with TRBJ2-1; 9 bases match TRBD1. Specimen: peripheral blood. The CDR3 DNA sequence: TGTGCCAGCAGCTCACAGGGGGCGTATGAGCAGTTCTTC. It codes for CASSSQGAYEQFF.